Given below is one T cell receptor (beta chain) in context. These data come from a study of blood T cell repertoires in COVID-19. Overall study context: Whether acute or convalescent, the COVID-19 samples came from the United States, Italy and Spain. T cells, B-cell-depleted T cells, or PBMCs supplied cDNA or gDNA.

Methods used by the authors: Counts of nucleated cells, estimated from reference gene primer amplification, were obtained. Using immunoSEQ multiplex PCR, the repertoire was profiled, and TCRdb retains in-frame clones only, with some absent. V, J and clone size are taken as reported in that table, and D and trimming were inferred from the DNA itself. The table lists about 280,000 clones, 88% of them singletons. Per the germline V gene, CDR1 is SEHNR and CDR2 is FQNEAQ (reference sequence). Between the trimmed V and J ends, which lost 4 bases and 1 base, there was a span of 14 bases. CDR3 length: 16 residues.

This sequence originates from a man aged 18 to 35 with active or convalescent COVID-19. Sample: peripheral blood. V usage is TRBV7-9 and J usage is TRBJ1-3; TRBD1 might be the D (6 bases). This CDR3 reads CASSWPRTDSGNTIYF. The DNA of the CDR3 is TGTGCCAGCAGCTGGCCGAGGACAGATTCTGGAAACACCATATATTTT. Based on the CDR3 plus reference TRBV7-9 and TRBJ1-3, the full variable domain is DTGVSQNPRHKITKRGQNVTFRCDPISEHNRLYWYRQTLGQGPEFLTYFQNEAQLEKSRLLSDRFSAERPKGSFSTLEIQRTEQGDSAMYLCASSWPRTDSGNTIYFGEGSWLTVV.